The 18 T cell receptor beta chains reported below all come from one sample, sequenced in a study of blood T cells in healthy people across ages. With a J-beta primer mix and a sample-barcoded 5' primer, a second PCR ran roughly 6 to 12 cycles. TCRdb itself ran the 5' RACE reads through MiXCR, one entry per CDR3 protein. Seen here are about 1,500,000 distinct CDR3 sequences, approximately 38% observed once, and the top ten hold 7% to 9%. The sample consisted of blood. Receptors originate from a woman aged 18-35 years in good health.

DNA for the CDR3: TGCAGTGCTAGGAACCCAGAGACAGTTAATTATGGCTACACCTTC. As protein: CSARNPETVNYGYTF. The V call is TRBV20-1, the J call TRBJ1-2; D is perhaps TRBD1 (5 bases). The CDR3 runs to 15 residues. Germline V lookup: CDR1 DFQATT, CDR2 SNEGSKA (reference sequence). The ends were cut back, 3 bases at V and 5 bases at J, with 19 bases in the middle.

The gene calls are TRBV5-1 and TRBJ2-1; TRBD2 agrees at 7 bases. Trimming at V came to 7 bases and at J to 7 bases, leaving 11 bases not matched to a gene. The CDR3 has 14 residues. CDR1 and CDR2 (germline): SGHRS, YFSETQ. CDR3: CASGVDGGRNEQFF. The CDR3 DNA is TGCGCCAGCGGCGTAGATGGCGGGAGAAATGAGCAGTTCTTC.

With regard to this clonotype: Germline is not matched at one junction end, which may reflect a read error. The chain combines TRBV5-5 with TRBJ1-2; D not resolved. The germline V gene has CDR1 SGHKS and CDR2 YYEKEE (reference sequence). CDR3 length: 15 residues. CDR3 loop: CASSLAGPANYGCTF. The CDR3 bases are TGTGCCAGCAGCTTGGCCGGTCCGGCTAACTATGGCTGCACCTTC.

V gene TRBV12-3 or TRBV12-4 combines with J gene TRBJ2-1; the D call may be TRBD1 or TRBD2 (6 bases each). This CDR3 has 14 amino acids. Between the trimmed V and J ends, which lost 4 bases and 5 bases, there was a span of 12 bases. The CDR3 DNA sequence: TGTGCCAGCAGTTGGGGGGCCGTCCACAATGAGCAGTTCTTC. Residues: CASSWGAVHNEQFF.

The chain employs TRBV5-1 and TRBJ2-5; 7 nucleotides match TRBD1. Losses at the gene ends were 4 bases for V and 5 bases for J; bases not matched to a gene: 11. Germline V lookup: CDR1 SGHRS, CDR2 YFSETQ. This CDR3 has 15 residues. The CDR3 protein is CASSVLQGSQETQYF. The CDR3 DNA reads TGCGCCAGCAGCGTATTACAGGGGTCTCAGGAGACCCAGTACTTC.

This clonotype was seen a handful of times. The chain employs TRBV20-1 and TRBJ2-7; tentative D call: TRBD2 (5 bases). This CDR3 region has 17 residues. The germline gives CDR1 DFQATT, CDR2 SNEGSKA (reference sequence). Between the trimmed V and J ends, which lost 4 bases and 6 bases, there was a span of 28 bases. The CDR3, as DNA: TGCAGTGCTACCAATATCCGGACTCCTGATGTTGTGTCCGAGCAGTACTTC. Translated: CSATNIRTPDVVSEQYF.

This clonotype was recorded many times. The rearrangement uses TRBV6-1 and TRBJ2-1, with D tentatively TRBD2 (5 bases). V dropped 8 bases and J dropped 15 bases, with 17 bases sitting between them. This CDR3 has 11 amino acids. Per germline, CDR1 MNHNS and CDR2 SASEGT. The CDR3 loop is CASGLLRVGFF. The CDR3 coding sequence is TGTGCCAGCGGGCTTTTGAGGGTTGGGTTCTTC.

The chain couples TRBV7-9 to TRBJ2-7, with D perhaps matching TRBD1 (5 bases). The CDR3 contains 15 residues. V lost 5 bases and J lost 7, with 21 bases in between. Germline V gene lookup returns CDR1 SEHNR and CDR2 FQNEAQ (reference sequence). CDR3 coding DNA: TGTGCCAGCAGCCCCCCAGGGTGGACCTACAATGAGCAGTACTTC. It translates to CASSPPGWTYNEQYF.

V is TRBV5-6 and J is TRBJ1-2; 7 bases align to TRBD1. The CDR3 loop spans 16 amino acids. Trimming cost V 1 base and J 3 bases; bases outside gene matches: 9. Germline CDR1 is SGHDT and CDR2 is YYEEEE. CDR3 loop: CASSLLQGNLYYGYTF. Written as DNA, the CDR3 is TGTGCCAGCAGCTTGTTACAGGGGAACCTTTACTATGGCTACACCTTC.

J is TRBJ2-5 and V is TRBV20-1, with a possible D match to TRBD1 (5 bases). From germline, CDR1 is DFQATT and CDR2 SNEGSKA (reference sequence). Trimming removed 3 bases at V and 0 bases at J, with 11 bases between. The CDR3 sequence is 14 residues long. CDR3 amino acids: CSASQGSYQETQYF. For the CDR3, the DNA is TGCAGTGCTAGTCAGGGCTCGTACCAAGAGACCCAGTACTTC.

Note on this clonotype: At one of its ends the junction is not consistent with the germline gene, which may arise from a read error. V usage is TRBV7-9 and J usage is TRBJ2-7; D call uncertain. The end of the DNA fits TRBJ2-5 better, so the J call may be wrong. The CDR3 loop spans 12 amino acids. Germline V gene lookup returns CDR1 SEHNR and CDR2 FQNEAQ (reference sequence). In nucleotides, the CDR3 is TGTTCCAGCAGCTTTGAAGGAGAGACCCAGTACTTC. It yields the protein CSSSFEGETQYF.

This rearrangement joins TRBV4-1 to TRBJ1-4; D is unresolved. The CDR3 consists of 14 residues. The V end lost 1 base, the J end lost 5 bases, and 8 bases lay between the germline ends. Per the germline V gene, CDR1 is MGHRA and CDR2 is YSYEKL. The CDR3 nucleotides are TGCGCCAGCAGCCAAGGACTGATCAATGAAAAACTGTTTTTT. Encoded protein: CASSQGLINEKLFF.

V usage is TRBV7-9 and J usage is TRBJ2-4; 9 bases agree with TRBD1. The germline gives CDR1 SEHNR, CDR2 FQNEAQ (reference sequence). This CDR3 region has 16 residues. Losses at the gene ends were 4 bases for V and 3 bases for J; bases not matched to a gene: 7. CDR3 protein: CASSSTTGGDKNIQYF. CDR3 DNA sequence: TGTGCCAGCAGCTCGACGACAGGGGGGGACAAAAACATTCAGTACTTC.

Only one count was recorded for this clonotype. A much larger clonotype is one base distant, so this may be a read error. This chain uses TRBV10-3 with TRBJ2-3; 7 bases match TRBD2. CDR1 ENHRY and CDR2 SYGVKD come from the germline V gene. This CDR3 is built from 15 residues. CDR3 sequence: CAISEGGSGPETQYF. In nucleotides, the CDR3 is TGTGCCATCAGTGAGGGCGGGAGTGGCCCAGAGACGCAGTATTTT.

Only a few counts were recorded for this clonotype. The V and J genes are TRBV10-3 and TRBJ2-3, with a possible D match to TRBD1 (6 bases). The V end was cut by 2 bases, the J end by 5 bases, with 8 bases between. The CDR3 has 13 residues. CDR1 and CDR2 from the germline V gene are ENHRY and SYGVKD. The CDR3 DNA follows: TGTGCCATCAGTGAGCCAGGGGTAGATACGCAGTATTTT. Residues: CAISEPGVDTQYF.

The genes are TRBV7-2 and TRBJ1-6; D gene unclear. From germline, CDR1 is SGHTA and CDR2 FQGNSA. The CDR3 runs to 16 residues. The germline V and J ends were trimmed by 2 bases and 0 bases, with 8 bases remaining between them. This CDR3 is CASSLSGYSYNSPLHF. CDR3 DNA sequence: TGTGCCAGCAGCTTATCGGGGTACTCCTATAATTCACCCCTCCACTTT.

The V and J genes are TRBV29-1 and TRBJ2-1; 12 positions match TRBD2. Unmatched junction bases numbered 9, after V lost 1 base and J lost 8 bases. Germline CDR1 and CDR2: SQVTM and ANQGSEA. The CDR3 contains 16 residues. Here the CDR3 reads CSVEGVLAGGFDEQFF. The CDR3 nucleotides read TGCAGCGTTGAAGGCGTCCTAGCGGGAGGGTTTGATGAGCAGTTCTTC.

The chain is built from TRBV2 and TRBJ1-4; D may be TRBD1 (6 bases). CDR1 and CDR2 from the germline V gene are SNHLY and FYNNEI. The CDR3 runs 12 residues. The V end was cut by 10 bases, the J end by 5 bases, with 11 bases between. The CDR3 bases are TGTGCCACCTCGGACAGCAATGAAAAACTGTTTTTT. Its translation is CATSDSNEKLFF. Using reference TRBV2 and TRBJ1-4 for the parts outside the CDR3, the full variable domain is EPEVTQTPSHQVTQMGQEVILRCVPISNHLYFYWYRQILGQKVEFLVSFYNNEISEKSEIFDDQFSVERPDGSNFTLKIRSTKLEDSAMYFCATSDSNEKLFFGSGTQLSVL.